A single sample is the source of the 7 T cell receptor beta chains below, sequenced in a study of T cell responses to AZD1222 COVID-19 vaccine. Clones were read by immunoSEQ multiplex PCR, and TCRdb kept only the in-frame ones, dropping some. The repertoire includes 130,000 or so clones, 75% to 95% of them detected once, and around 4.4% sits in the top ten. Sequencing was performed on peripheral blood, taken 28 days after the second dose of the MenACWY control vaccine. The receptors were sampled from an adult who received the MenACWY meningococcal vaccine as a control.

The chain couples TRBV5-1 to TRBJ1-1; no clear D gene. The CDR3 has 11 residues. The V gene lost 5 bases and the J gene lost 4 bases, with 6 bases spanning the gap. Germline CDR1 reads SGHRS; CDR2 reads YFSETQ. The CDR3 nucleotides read TGCGCCAGCAGTGGGCCCACTGAAGCTTTCTTT. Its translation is CASSGPTEAFF. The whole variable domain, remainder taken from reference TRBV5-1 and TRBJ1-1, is KAGVTQTPRYLIKTRGQQVTLSCSPISGHRSVSWYQQTPGQGLQFLFEYFSETQRNKGNFPGRFSGRQFSNSRSEMNVSTLELGDSALYLCASSGPTEAFFGQGTRLTVV.

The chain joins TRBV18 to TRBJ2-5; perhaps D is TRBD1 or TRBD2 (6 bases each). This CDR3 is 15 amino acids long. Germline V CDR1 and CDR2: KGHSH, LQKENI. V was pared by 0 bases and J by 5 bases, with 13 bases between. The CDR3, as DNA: TGTGCCAGCTCACCACCGAGAGGAGGGGGGGAGACCCAGTACTTC. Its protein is CASSPPRGGGETQYF.

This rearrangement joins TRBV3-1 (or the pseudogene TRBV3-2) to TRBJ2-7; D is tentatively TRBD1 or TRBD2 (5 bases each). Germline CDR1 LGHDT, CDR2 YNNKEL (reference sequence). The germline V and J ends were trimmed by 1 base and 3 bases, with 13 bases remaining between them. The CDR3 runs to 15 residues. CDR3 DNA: TGTGCCAGCAGCCAAGCTAGCAGGGCATTCTACGAGCAGTACTTC. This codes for CASSQASRAFYEQYF.

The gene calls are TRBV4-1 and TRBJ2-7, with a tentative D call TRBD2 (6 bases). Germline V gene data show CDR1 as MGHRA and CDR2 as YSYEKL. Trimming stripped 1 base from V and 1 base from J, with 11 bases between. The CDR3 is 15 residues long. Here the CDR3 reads CASSQGAGRSYEQYF. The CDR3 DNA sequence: TGCGCCAGCAGCCAAGGGGCGGGACGATCCTACGAGCAGTACTTC.

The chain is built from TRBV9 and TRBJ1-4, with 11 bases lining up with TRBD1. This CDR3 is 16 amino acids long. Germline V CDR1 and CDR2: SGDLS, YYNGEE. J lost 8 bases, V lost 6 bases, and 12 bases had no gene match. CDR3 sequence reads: CASTDGQGAVNEKLFF. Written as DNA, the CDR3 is TGTGCCAGCACCGACGGACAGGGGGCTGTGAACGAAAAACTGTTTTTT.

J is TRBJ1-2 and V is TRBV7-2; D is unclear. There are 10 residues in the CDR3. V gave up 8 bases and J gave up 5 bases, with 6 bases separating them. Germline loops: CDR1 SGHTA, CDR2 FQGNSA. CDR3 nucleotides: TGTGCCAGCGGGGTATATGGCTACACCTTC. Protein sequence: CASGVYGYTF.

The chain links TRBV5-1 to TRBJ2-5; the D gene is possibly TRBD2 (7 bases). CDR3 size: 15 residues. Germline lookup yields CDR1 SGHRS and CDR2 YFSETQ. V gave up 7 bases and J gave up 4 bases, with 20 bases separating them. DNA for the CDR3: TGCGCCAGCGAAGGGGGGGTAACCCTCGGAGAGACCCAGTACTTC. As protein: CASEGGVTLGETQYF.